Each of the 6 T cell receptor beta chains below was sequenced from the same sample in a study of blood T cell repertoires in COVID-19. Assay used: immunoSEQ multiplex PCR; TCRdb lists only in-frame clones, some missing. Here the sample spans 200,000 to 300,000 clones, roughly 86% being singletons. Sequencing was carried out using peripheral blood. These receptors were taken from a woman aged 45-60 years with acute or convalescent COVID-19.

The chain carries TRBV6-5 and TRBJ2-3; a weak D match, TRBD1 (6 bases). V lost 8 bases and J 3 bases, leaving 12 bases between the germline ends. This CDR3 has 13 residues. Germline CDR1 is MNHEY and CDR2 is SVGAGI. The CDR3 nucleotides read TGTGCCAGCCTCAGGGGCAGTACAGATACGCAGTATTTT. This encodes CASLRGSTDTQYF.

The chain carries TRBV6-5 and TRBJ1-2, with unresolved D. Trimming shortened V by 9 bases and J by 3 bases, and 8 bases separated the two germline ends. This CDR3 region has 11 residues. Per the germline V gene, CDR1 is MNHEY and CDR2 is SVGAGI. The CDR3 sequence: CASTDYYGYTF. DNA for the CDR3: TGTGCCAGTACGGACTACTATGGCTACACCTTC.

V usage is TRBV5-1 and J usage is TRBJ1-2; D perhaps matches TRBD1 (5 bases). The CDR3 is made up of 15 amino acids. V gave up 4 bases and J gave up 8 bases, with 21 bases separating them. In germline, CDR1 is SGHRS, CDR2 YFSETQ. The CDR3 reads CASSPGNAGILGYTF. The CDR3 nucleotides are TGCGCCAGCAGCCCGGGCAACGCAGGGATCCTCGGCTACACCTTC.

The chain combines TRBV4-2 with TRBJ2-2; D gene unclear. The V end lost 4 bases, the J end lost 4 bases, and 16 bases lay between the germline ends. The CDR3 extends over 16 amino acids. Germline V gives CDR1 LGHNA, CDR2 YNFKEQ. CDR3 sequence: CASSPTHGSGTGELFF. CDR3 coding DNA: TGTGCCAGCAGCCCCACCCACGGGTCGGGCACCGGGGAGCTGTTTTTT.

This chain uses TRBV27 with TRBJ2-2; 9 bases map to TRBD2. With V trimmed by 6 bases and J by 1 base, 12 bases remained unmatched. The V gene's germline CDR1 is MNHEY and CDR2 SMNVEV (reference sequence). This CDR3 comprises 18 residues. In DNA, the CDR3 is TGTGCCAGCAGCAATCCATCGCGAGCGGGAGGGAACACCGGGGAGCTGTTTTTT. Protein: CASSNPSRAGGNTGELFF.

In nucleotides, the CDR3 is TGTGCCAGCAGTGAGGACAGGGACAATCAGCCCCAGCATTTT. It yields the protein CASSEDRDNQPQHF. The J gene is TRBJ1-5, the V gene TRBV2; TRBD1 aligns across 8 bases. Germline CDR1 and CDR2: SNHLY and FYNNEI. Unmatched junction bases numbered 1, after V lost 3 bases and J lost 3 bases. The CDR3 extends over 14 amino acids.